This passage covers 26 T cell receptor beta chains from one sample sequenced in a study of T cell responses to AZD1222 COVID-19 vaccine. Clones were sequenced by immunoSEQ multiplex PCR, and TCRdb holds only the in-frame ones, with some missing. The table lists more than 85,000 clones, 86% of them singletons. Sample: peripheral blood, taken on day 0 of AZD1222 vaccination. The origin of the receptors is an adult in good health.

This chain links TRBV27 with TRBJ1-1; TRBD1 aligns across 7 bases. In germline, CDR1 is MNHEY, CDR2 SMNVEV (reference sequence). With 2 bases clipped from V and 7 bases from J, the junction kept 4 bases outside the gene matches. This CDR3 is 13 amino acids long. CDR3 coding DNA: TGTGCCAGCAGTTTACTAACAGGGGATGAAGCTTTCTTT. Translation gives CASSLLTGDEAFF.

This sequence joins TRBV6-5 and TRBJ2-7; no firm D call. Trimming shortened V by 10 bases and J by 5 bases, and 12 bases separated the two germline ends. From germline, CDR1 is MNHEY and CDR2 SVGAGI. This CDR3 contains 11 residues. The CDR3 DNA reads as TGTGCCACCAGCTCCCTGAACGAGCAGTACTTC. Encoded protein: CATSSLNEQYF.

The V gene is TRBV4-3, the J gene TRBJ1-2; D perhaps matches TRBD1 (5 bases). This CDR3 region has 15 residues. Trimming left V 0 bases short and J 6 bases short, with 14 bases between. Germline V gene data show CDR1 as LGHNA and CDR2 as YSLEER. The CDR3 region is CASSQDHRTLDGYTF. The CDR3 region has the DNA TGCGCCAGCAGCCAAGATCATCGGACACTTGATGGCTACACCTTC.

This clone has just one count. The V and J genes are TRBV4-3 and TRBJ1-4, with unresolved D. Germline-derived CDR1 and CDR2 are LGHNA and YSLEER. Trimming stripped 3 bases from V and 7 bases from J, with 15 bases between. CDR3 length equals 15 residues. The CDR3 DNA follows: TGCGCCAGCAGCCAGAATACCCCGGGTGGTGAAAAACTGTTTTTT. This gives the protein CASSQNTPGGEKLFF.

The V call is TRBV7-3, the J call TRBJ2-1; D may match TRBD1 or TRBD2 (5 bases each). Germline V gene lookup returns CDR1 SGHTA and CDR2 FQGTGA. With 4 bases removed from V and 5 bases from J, the gap between germline ends came to 12 bases. The CDR3 loop spans 14 amino acids. CDR3 region: CASSSWDGNNEQFF. The CDR3 DNA is TGTGCCAGCAGCTCCTGGGACGGAAACAATGAGCAGTTCTTC.

The CDR3 region is CASSLDVGLGEKLFF. The CDR3 bases are TGTGCCAGCAGTTTAGACGTCGGGCTGGGTGAAAAACTGTTTTTT. The chain joins TRBV28 to TRBJ1-4, with D unresolved. CDR1 and CDR2 from the germline V gene are MDHEN and SYDVKM. V dropped 2 bases and J dropped 7 bases, with 14 bases sitting between them. The CDR3 is made up of 15 amino acids.

This clone was counted a single time. The gene calls are TRBV13 and TRBJ2-7; 7 bases align to TRBD1. Germline V gives CDR1 PRHDT, CDR2 FYEKMQ (reference sequence). The ends lost 5 bases at V and 2 bases at J; junction bases unmatched: 15. CDR3 length equals 17 residues. The CDR3 loop reads CASSRQGGPGPAYEQYF. The DNA for the CDR3 is TGTGCCAGCAGCCGACAGGGTGGACCGGGGCCCGCCTACGAGCAGTACTTC.

The gene calls are TRBV18 and TRBJ1-4; TRBD1 matches 8 bases. The CDR3 has 13 residues. The germline V gene has CDR1 KGHSH and CDR2 LQKENI. J was trimmed by 8 bases and V by 4 bases; bases with no gene match: 3. The CDR3 DNA reads TGTGCCAGCTCACGGCCAGGGGGCGAAAAACTGTTTTTT. Its protein is CASSRPGGEKLFF. Variable domain in full (rest from reference TRBV18 and TRBJ1-4): NAGVMQNPRHLVRRRGQEARLRCSPMKGHSHVYWYRQLPEEGLKFMVYLQKENIIDESGMPKERFSAEFPKEGPSILRIQQVVRGDSAAYFCASSRPGGEKLFFGSGTQLSVL.

The chain recombines TRBV5-3 with TRBJ1-6; D unclear. TRBV5-3 is assigned to the ORF class and has an uncertain function. CDR3 length equals 14 residues. V was cut by 1 base and J by 9 bases, with 11 bases left in between. The chain's CDR3 is CARSLTLRVSPLHF. CDR3 nucleotide sequence: TGTGCCAGAAGCTTGACCCTCCGGGTTTCACCCCTCCACTTT.

The chain uses TRBV18 and TRBJ1-5; D call uncertain. The CDR3 totals 12 residues. V lost 5 bases to trimming and J lost 5 bases, with 7 bases between them. Germline lookup yields CDR1 KGHSH and CDR2 LQKENI. The CDR3 loop is CASSFRDQPQHF. The CDR3 DNA is TGTGCCAGCTCATTTCGGGATCAGCCCCAGCATTTT. The variable domain in full, with the rest retrieved from reference TRBV18 and TRBJ1-5, is NAGVMQNPRHLVRRRGQEARLRCSPMKGHSHVYWYRQLPEEGLKFMVYLQKENIIDESGMPKERFSAEFPKEGPSILRIQQVVRGDSAAYFCASSFRDQPQHFGDGTRLSIL.

This sequence joins TRBV7-3 and TRBJ2-2, with a weak D call TRBD2 (6 bases). V lost 4 bases and J lost 1, with 13 bases in between. Germline V CDR1 and CDR2: SGHTA, FQGTGA. The CDR3 runs 16 residues. CDR3 amino acids: CASSSRVSGNTGELFF. CDR3 DNA sequence: TGTGCCAGCAGCTCAAGAGTTAGCGGGAACACCGGGGAGCTGTTTTTT.

The chain links TRBV15 to TRBJ2-7; 10 bases line up with TRBD1. Trimming took 5 bases from V and 4 from J; bases not matched to a gene: 2. From germline, CDR1 is LNHNV and CDR2 YYDKDF (reference sequence). The CDR3 runs 13 residues. CDR3 in DNA: TGTGCCACCAGCGCGGGACAGGGGTACGAGCAGTACTTC. It specifies CATSAGQGYEQYF.

The chain uses TRBV7-2 and TRBJ1-3; D not resolved. V lost 2 bases, J lost 0 bases, and 5 bases lay in between. Germline V gene lookup returns CDR1 SGHTA and CDR2 FQGNSA. This CDR3 comprises 14 residues. In nucleotides, the CDR3 is TGTGCCAGCAGCTTACAGGACTCTGGAAACACCATATATTTT. This translates into CASSLQDSGNTIYF.

This sequence joins TRBV10-3 and TRBJ2-2, with 12 nucleotides matching TRBD1. Germline V CDR1 and CDR2: ENHRY, SYGVKD. Unmatched junction bases numbered 8, after V lost 10 bases and J lost 5 bases. The CDR3 is 15 amino acids. The CDR3 DNA sequence: TGTGCCACCTACCGGGACAGGGGGCGTACCGGGGAGCTGTTTTTT. It encodes CATYRDRGRTGELFF.

The chain is built from TRBV11-2 and TRBJ2-1, with 8 bases identical to TRBD2. Germline CDR1 is SGHAT and CDR2 is FQNNGV. J lost 8 bases, V lost 5 bases, and 11 bases had no gene match. The CDR3 extends over 15 amino acids. The CDR3: CASSPTRGGMYEQFF. DNA of the CDR3: TGTGCCAGCAGCCCGACCCGGGGGGGCATGTATGAGCAGTTCTTC. The variable domain in full, completed from reference TRBV11-2 and TRBJ2-1, reads EAGVAQSPRYKIIEKRQSVAFWCNPISGHATLYWYQQILGQGPKLLIQFQNNGVVDDSQLPKDRFSAERLKGVDSTLKIQPAKLEDSAVYLCASSPTRGGMYEQFFGPGTRLTVL.

This clone was observed once. The chain couples TRBV7-3 to TRBJ2-1, with TRBD2 matching 9 bases. Germline V CDR1 and CDR2: SGHTA, FQGTGA. The CDR3 loop spans 21 amino acids. The V and J ends lost 2 bases and 0 bases, in that order; junction bases with no gene match: 17. The CDR3 region has the DNA TGTGCCAGCAGCTTACTCGAGGGGCTAGCGGGAAAATCGAGCTCCTACAATGAGCAGTTCTTC. Its translation: CASSLLEGLAGKSSSYNEQFF.

The chain couples TRBV16 to TRBJ1-5, with D tentatively TRBD1 (5 bases). Germline loops: CDR1 KGHSY, CDR2 FQNENV. The CDR3 is 20 residues long. V gave up 3 bases and J gave up 1 base, with 25 bases separating them. The CDR3 DNA follows: TGTGCCAGCAGCCATTTGGGGAAACAGGCGGGAATCGTCAGCAATCAGCCCCAGCATTTT. This gives the protein CASSHLGKQAGIVSNQPQHF.

This chain uses TRBV19 with TRBJ1-1; D perhaps matches TRBD1 (5 bases). Germline loops: CDR1 LNHDA, CDR2 SQIVND (reference sequence). V dropped 7 bases and J dropped 1 base, with 13 bases sitting between them. The CDR3 length is 14 residues. CDR3 residues: CASKDDRQNTEAFF. For the CDR3, the DNA is TGTGCCAGTAAAGATGACAGACAGAACACTGAAGCTTTCTTT.

V gene TRBV4-3 combines with J gene TRBJ2-7; D not resolved. V lost 0 bases and J 4 bases, leaving 10 bases between the germline ends. The CDR3 loop spans 14 amino acids. Germline CDR1 is LGHNA and CDR2 is YSLEER. The CDR3 protein is CASSQELGNYEQYF. CDR3 sequence (DNA): TGCGCCAGCAGCCAAGAATTGGGGAATTACGAGCAGTACTTC.

This chain connects TRBV19 to TRBJ1-5, with TRBD1 matching 8 bases. The length of the CDR3 is 14 residues. Germline loops: CDR1 LNHDA, CDR2 SQIVND (reference sequence). V lost 6 bases, J lost 2 bases, and 3 bases stayed unmatched. The CDR3 protein is CASRSQGGNQPQHF. The CDR3 DNA is TGTGCCAGTAGGTCACAGGGGGGCAATCAGCCCCAGCATTTT.

The chain links TRBV5-1 to TRBJ1-3; D is possibly TRBD1 (5 bases). Germline V gives CDR1 SGHRS, CDR2 YFSETQ. The CDR3 length is 14 residues. Trimming stripped 4 bases from V and 7 bases from J, with 15 bases between. CDR3 residues: CASSEDMRGNTIYF. The CDR3 coding sequence is TGCGCCAGCAGCGAGGACATGCGGGGGAACACCATATATTTT.

This chain uses TRBV28 with TRBJ1-5; D is perhaps TRBD1 (5 bases). The CDR3 is 16 residues long. Looked up from germline, CDR1 is MDHEN and CDR2 is SYDVKM. V was shortened by 5 bases and J by 11 bases, with 25 bases between the two germline ends. CDR3 amino acids: CASSGSGTAKTRTQHF. CDR3 sequence (DNA): TGTGCCAGCAGTGGATCCGGGACCGCTAAGACCAGGACCCAGCATTTT.

The V call is TRBV7-2, the J call TRBJ2-5, with TRBD1 matching 11 bases. The CDR3 spans 15 residues. The germline V gene has CDR1 SGHTA and CDR2 FQGNSA. With 5 bases clipped from V and 9 bases from J, the junction kept 11 bases outside the gene matches. The CDR3 here is CASSPSLAGQGAQYF. DNA for the CDR3: TGTGCCAGCAGCCCCTCGCTAGCGGGACAGGGGGCCCAGTACTTC.

The V call is TRBV10-1, the J call TRBJ1-5; D is unclear. The germline V gene encodes CDR1 WNHNN and CDR2 SYGVQD (reference sequence). The CDR3 covers 14 residues. V was clipped by 1 base and J by 2 bases, with 6 bases between them. The CDR3 here is CASSEFDGNQPQHF. DNA for the CDR3: TGCGCCAGCAGTGAGTTCGACGGCAATCAGCCCCAGCATTTT.

J is TRBJ1-6 and V is TRBV5-1, with D unresolved. The CDR3 has 14 residues. Trimming pared 4 bases from V and 8 bases from J, leaving 13 bases between. Germline lookup yields CDR1 SGHRS and CDR2 YFSETQ. The DNA for the CDR3 is TGCGCCAGCAGCCCCAGCATTTCGGATTCACCCCTCCACTTT. This encodes CASSPSISDSPLHF.

The chain has TRBV7-2 and TRBJ1-1; 9 nucleotides align to TRBD1. V shed 6 bases and J 0 bases; nucleotides not matched to a gene: 8. The CDR3 runs to 16 residues. The germline V gene encodes CDR1 SGHTA and CDR2 FQGNSA. CDR3 coding DNA: TGTGCCAGCAGGGGGGGGACAGGGACAATGAACACTGAAGCTTTCTTT. It yields the protein CASRGGTGTMNTEAFF. Filled out from reference TRBV7-2 and TRBJ1-1, the complete variable domain reads GAGVSQSPSNKVTEKGKDVELRCDPISGHTALYWYRQSLGQGLEFLIYFQGNSAPDKSGLPSDRFSAERTGGSVSTLTIQRTQQEDSAVYLCASRGGTGTMNTEAFFGQGTRLTVV.